The TCR beta chain under discussion was sequenced for a study of blood T cell repertoires in COVID-19. Study context: The cDNA or gDNA used as material had been derived from T cells, B-cell-depleted T cells, or PBMCs.

Regarding this clone: The same CDR3 can be traced to other DNA sequences in this sample.

Method: immunoSEQ multiplex PCR; TCRdb's copy keeps in-frame clones and lacks some. Among roughly 570,000 clones listed, roughly nine tenths were seen once. The sequence was obtained from a woman aged 45-59 years with COVID-19, enrolled during active disease. Sequencing input: peripheral blood.

CDR3 sequence (DNA): TGTGCCTGGAGGGGAGGGGTGAACACTGAAGCTTTCTTT. The encoded protein is CAWRGGVNTEAFF. This chain links TRBV30 with TRBJ1-1, with a possible D match to TRBD1 (5 bases). Germline V gene sequence: CDR1 GTSNPN, CDR2 SVGIG (reference sequence). The V and J ends lost 3 bases and 0 bases respectively, with 8 bases between them. The CDR3 spans 13 residues.